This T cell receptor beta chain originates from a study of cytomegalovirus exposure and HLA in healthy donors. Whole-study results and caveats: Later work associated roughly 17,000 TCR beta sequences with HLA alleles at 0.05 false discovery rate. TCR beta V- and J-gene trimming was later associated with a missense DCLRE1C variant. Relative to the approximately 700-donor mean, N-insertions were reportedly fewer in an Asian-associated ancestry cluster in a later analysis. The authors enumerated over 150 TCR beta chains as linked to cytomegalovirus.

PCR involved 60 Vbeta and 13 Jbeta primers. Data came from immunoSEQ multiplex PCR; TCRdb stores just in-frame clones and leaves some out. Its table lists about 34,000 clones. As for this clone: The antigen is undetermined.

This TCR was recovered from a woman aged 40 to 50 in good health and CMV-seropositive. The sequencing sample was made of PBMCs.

In DNA, the CDR3 is TGTGCCAGCAGTTTATCGTGGGGGCAGGGCTACACCTTC. It yields the protein CASSLSWGQGYTF. This sequence joins TRBV27 and TRBJ1-2; perhaps TRBD1 as D (6 bases). This CDR3 contains 13 residues. V lost 0 bases, J lost 8 bases, and 10 bases lay in between. Germline CDR1 reads MNHEY; CDR2 reads SMNVEV (reference sequence).